These 25 T cell receptor beta chains originate from one sample sequenced in a study of T cell responses to AZD1222 COVID-19 vaccine. The method was immunoSEQ multiplex PCR; TCRdb's version includes in-frame clones alone and lacks a portion of them. Counted here are about 77,000 clones, roughly nine tenths occurring once; the ten biggest clones make up roughly 5%. The material sequenced was peripheral blood, taken 28 days after the second AZD1222 dose. These receptors all stem from an adult who received the AZD1222 COVID-19 vaccine.

V gene TRBV4-1 combines with J gene TRBJ2-5, with 13 bases that match TRBD2. Germline trimming cut 0 bases from V and 1 base from J; bases unmatched to any gene: 5. The CDR3 runs 18 residues. The germline V gene encodes CDR1 MGHRA and CDR2 YSYEKL. CDR3 loop: CASSQDQTSGRPQETQYF. The CDR3 nucleotides read TGCGCCAGCAGCCAAGATCAGACTAGCGGGAGGCCCCAAGAGACCCAGTACTTC.

This chain links TRBV19 with TRBJ1-5, with unresolved D. The CDR3 extends over 13 amino acids. Looked up from germline, CDR1 is LNHDA and CDR2 is SQIVND (reference sequence). With 4 bases removed from V and 7 bases from J, the gap between germline ends came to 11 bases. The CDR3 protein is CASSTGFGQPQHF. Here the CDR3 DNA reads TGTGCCAGTAGTACGGGCTTCGGGCAGCCCCAGCATTTT.

The genes are TRBV4-1 and TRBJ2-5; D call uncertain. V was shortened by 5 bases and J by 2 bases, with 15 bases between the two germline ends. Looked up from germline, CDR1 is MGHRA and CDR2 is YSYEKL. CDR3 length: 15 amino acids. The CDR3 sequence is CASSTQSIRQETQYF. The CDR3 DNA reads as TGCGCCAGCAGCACGCAGTCGATCAGACAAGAGACCCAGTACTTC.

This clone was picked up one time. The chain recombines TRBV14 with TRBJ1-2, with D perhaps matching TRBD1 (5 bases). CDR3 length: 13 amino acids. Germline V gene lookup returns CDR1 SGHDN and CDR2 FVKESK. V was pared by 6 bases and J by 7 bases, with 15 bases between. The DNA of the CDR3 is TGTGCCAGCAGTCCCGCAGGGTTCTTTGGCTACACCTTC. Its protein product is CASSPAGFFGYTF.

The V call is TRBV7-7, the J call TRBJ2-5; 13 bases map to TRBD2. CDR1 SSHAT and CDR2 FNYEAQ come from the germline V gene (reference sequence). The CDR3 is 15 amino acids. V shed 5 bases, J shed 4 bases, and the junction held 4 bases outside the gene matches. The CDR3 coding sequence is TGTGCCAGCAGCCAGGGACTAGCGGGGCTAGAGACCCAGTACTTC. It is translated as CASSQGLAGLETQYF.

The chain couples TRBV30 to TRBJ2-5, with D unclear. The CDR3 has 12 residues. Trimming shortened V by 2 bases and J by 2 bases, and 6 bases separated the two germline ends. The germline V gene encodes CDR1 GTSNPN and CDR2 SVGIG (reference sequence). CDR3 DNA sequence: TGTGCCTGGAGTCCCGGGCAAGAGACCCAGTACTTC. This gives the protein CAWSPGQETQYF.

This clone occurred a few times. The chain carries TRBV6-1 and TRBJ2-5; perhaps TRBD2 as D (5 bases). Trimming shortened V by 2 bases and J by 5 bases, and 9 bases separated the two germline ends. Germline lookup yields CDR1 MNHNS and CDR2 SASEGT. This CDR3 has 13 residues. CDR3 sequence: CASSERGLETQYF. In DNA, the CDR3 is TGTGCCAGCAGTGAACGGGGATTGGAGACCCAGTACTTC.

V is TRBV3-1 (or the pseudogene TRBV3-2) and J is TRBJ2-1; D not certain. Germline loops: CDR1 LGHDT, CDR2 YNNKEL (reference sequence). The CDR3 spans 11 residues. Deletions cut 2 bases from V and 8 bases from J, with 4 bases between. CDR3 protein: CASSQRDEQFF. The CDR3 DNA sequence: TGTGCCAGCAGCCAACGGGATGAGCAGTTCTTC.

This rearrangement joins TRBV18 to TRBJ1-1; 7 nucleotides match TRBD1. J gave up 3 bases and V 5 bases, and 6 bases lay outside the gene matches. The CDR3 consists of 14 residues. Germline loops: CDR1 KGHSH, CDR2 LQKENI. The CDR3 loop is CASSYTGEDTEAFF. CDR3 DNA: TGTGCCAGCTCATATACAGGGGAAGACACTGAAGCTTTCTTT.

This chain connects TRBV21-1 to TRBJ2-7; the table's TRBD2 call for D was not verified on the DNA. TRBV21-1 is a known pseudogene. The CDR3 length is 17 residues. The CDR3 spells CASGISSPRYYYYEQYF. In DNA form, the CDR3 reads TGTGCCAGCGGGATATCTAGCCCTCGTTACTACTATTACGAGCAGTACTTC.

The chain links TRBV3-1 (or the pseudogene TRBV3-2) to TRBJ2-5, with a tentative D call TRBD2 (5 bases). Germline V CDR1 and CDR2: LGHDT, YNNKEL (reference sequence). Trimming stripped 3 bases from V and 8 bases from J, with 10 bases between. This CDR3 is built from 12 residues. CDR3 bases: TGTGCCAGCAGCCAGCAGAGGGTAACCCAGTACTTC. Translated, it gives CASSQQRVTQYF.

The J gene is TRBJ2-7, the V gene TRBV6-2 or TRBV6-3; D is perhaps TRBD1 or TRBD2 (5 bases each). V was shortened by 2 bases and J by 2 bases, with 16 bases between the two germline ends. Germline CDR1 reads MNHEY; CDR2 reads SVGEGT. The CDR3 runs to 16 residues. This CDR3 is CASSYGTEHYAYEQYF. The CDR3 coding sequence is TGTGCCAGCAGTTACGGGACCGAGCATTACGCCTACGAGCAGTACTTC.

J is TRBJ2-1 and V is TRBV20-1, with 7 bases identical to TRBD2. The germline V gene encodes CDR1 DFQATT and CDR2 SNEGSKA (reference sequence). This CDR3 has 10 residues. The V segment lost 3 bases and the J segment 12 bases; nucleotides outside the gene matches: 2. The CDR3 region has the DNA TGCAGTGCTAGCGGGAGGTTGCAGTTCTTC. It translates to CSASGRLQFF.

The chain employs TRBV10-2 and TRBJ1-1; weak D call: TRBD1 (5 bases). The CDR3 covers 14 residues. Trimming removed 9 bases at V and 2 bases at J, with 16 bases between. Germline CDR1 and CDR2: WSHSY and SAAADI. The CDR3 DNA reads as TGCGCCAGTCGGGAAGGGGCCGCAAACACTGAAGCTTTCTTT. It yields the protein CASREGAANTEAFF.

The chain combines TRBV5-5 with TRBJ1-2; 9 positions agree with TRBD1. CDR3 length: 15 residues. V shed 4 bases, J shed 2 bases, and the junction held 6 bases outside the gene matches. Looked up from germline, CDR1 is SGHKS and CDR2 is YYEKEE (reference sequence). The CDR3: CASSPLDRGNYGYTF. The CDR3 coding sequence is TGTGCCAGCAGCCCGTTGGACAGGGGCAACTATGGCTACACCTTC.

The CDR3 protein is CASGTADRDTYEQYF. For the CDR3, the DNA is TGTGCCAGCGGAACGGCGGACAGGGATACCTACGAGCAGTACTTC. The J gene is TRBJ2-7, the V gene TRBV6-5; 8 positions match TRBD1. V lost 8 bases, J lost 2 bases, and 11 bases stayed unmatched. The CDR3 has 15 residues. CDR1 is MNHEY and CDR2 is SVGAGI in the germline V gene.

This chain links TRBV7-2 with TRBJ1-5; D call uncertain. The V end lost 3 bases, the J end lost 5 bases, and 5 bases lay between the germline ends. The CDR3 has 12 residues. Germline values: CDR1 SGHTA, CDR2 FQGNSA. The CDR3 is CASSFPDQPQHF. The CDR3 DNA sequence: TGTGCCAGCAGCTTCCCCGATCAGCCCCAGCATTTT.

The chain recombines TRBV28 with TRBJ2-7, with D possibly TRBD1 on 6 matching bases. CDR3 length equals 16 residues. V lost 0 bases to trimming and J lost 2 bases, with 14 bases between them. The germline V gene has CDR1 MDHEN and CDR2 SYDVKM. CDR3: CASSLCGIGGTYEQYF. The CDR3 DNA reads as TGTGCCAGCAGTTTATGCGGGATAGGGGGAACCTACGAGCAGTACTTC.

The V and J genes are TRBV6-2 or TRBV6-3 and TRBJ1-6; 7 nucleotides agree with TRBD1. With V trimmed by 6 bases and J by 5 bases, 10 bases remained unmatched. This CDR3 is built from 16 residues. Per germline, CDR1 MNHEY and CDR2 SVGEGT. The CDR3 DNA is TGTGCCAGCAGCCAAAGGGGGACAGCGAATAATTCACCCCTCCACTTT. Protein sequence: CASSQRGTANNSPLHF.

V usage is TRBV11-2 and J usage is TRBJ2-2; D is unresolved. Germline-derived CDR1 and CDR2 are SGHAT and FQNNGV. This CDR3 spans 15 amino acids. Trimming shortened V by 1 base and J by 0 bases, and 6 bases separated the two germline ends. The CDR3 reads CASSLGLTNTGELFF. CDR3 DNA: TGTGCCAGCAGCTTAGGCCTAACGAACACCGGGGAGCTGTTTTTT. The full variable domain, with the rest looked up from reference TRBV11-2 and TRBJ2-2, is EAGVAQSPRYKIIEKRQSVAFWCNPISGHATLYWYQQILGQGPKLLIQFQNNGVVDDSQLPKDRFSAERLKGVDSTLKIQPAKLEDSAVYLCASSLGLTNTGELFFGEGSRLTVL.

V is TRBV7-3 and J is TRBJ1-5; D gene ambiguous. CDR1 and CDR2 from the germline V gene are SGHTA and FQGTGA. This CDR3 comprises 13 residues. V was trimmed by 1 base and J by 5 bases, leaving 6 bases between them. The CDR3 region is CASSLRPDQPQHF. CDR3 DNA sequence: TGTGCCAGCAGCTTAAGGCCCGATCAGCCCCAGCATTTT.

This clone has a single count. The rearrangement joins TRBV3-1 (or the pseudogene TRBV3-2) to TRBJ2-7, with D tentatively TRBD1 (6 bases). The germline V gene has CDR1 LGHDT and CDR2 YNNKEL (reference sequence). The length of the CDR3 is 23 residues. V was pared by 0 bases and J by 0 bases, with 33 bases between. The CDR3 DNA follows: TGTGCCAGCAGCCAAGAAAAATCCTTTCATAGGGACACCCACCTCCTAGTCTCCTACGAGCAGTACTTC. Protein: CASSQEKSFHRDTHLLVSYEQYF.

The chain has TRBV18 and TRBJ1-3; D is perhaps TRBD1 (5 bases). In germline, CDR1 is KGHSH, CDR2 LQKENI. Trimming stripped 2 bases from V and 4 bases from J, with 12 bases between. CDR3 length: 15 amino acids. The CDR3 region is CASSPGAGTGNTIYF. The CDR3 nucleotides are TGTGCCAGCTCACCAGGCGCGGGGACGGGAAACACCATATATTTT. Drawing the rest from reference TRBV18 and TRBJ1-3, the complete variable domain is NAGVMQNPRHLVRRRGQEARLRCSPMKGHSHVYWYRQLPEEGLKFMVYLQKENIIDESGMPKERFSAEFPKEGPSILRIQQVVRGDSAAYFCASSPGAGTGNTIYFGEGSWLTVV.

The chain recombines TRBV28 with TRBJ2-7, with D maybe TRBD2 (7 bases). In germline, CDR1 is MDHEN, CDR2 SYDVKM. The germline V and J ends were trimmed by 10 bases and 4 bases, with 23 bases remaining between them. The CDR3 is made up of 15 amino acids. In nucleotides, the CDR3 is TGTGCCACCGCCTGGGGGGGGACAACCCGATACGAGCAGTACTTC. Protein sequence: CATAWGGTTRYEQYF.

As regards this clone: One end of the junction varies from germline; a read error may be responsible. The CDR3 nucleotides read TGTGCCAGTAGTATGGGAGGACAGGCTTGG. Translated: CASSMGGQAW. The V gene is TRBV19, the J gene TRBJ1-1, with 7 bases matching TRBD1. The germline V gene has CDR1 LNHDA and CDR2 SQIVND (reference sequence). The CDR3 has 10 amino acids.